These 15 T cell receptor beta chains came from one sample sequenced in a study of metastatic and nonmetastatic thyroid tumors. No patient had received any treatment before thyroid surgery. Via MiXCR, TCRdb re-called the PCR reads. The profile covers around 89,000 clones, with 15% appearing a single time and 3.6% taken by the ten largest. The sequenced sample consisted of blood. These receptors originate from a female donor with papillary thyroid cancer or a benign thyroid nodule (not recorded which). Some clones in this sample may be carry-over from other donors' samples.

A remark on this clone: A much larger clone sits a single nucleotide away, making a read error possible. The rearrangement links TRBV14 to TRBJ1-1; 9 bases are a match to TRBD1. This CDR3 is 15 amino acids long. Germline values: CDR1 SGHDN, CDR2 FVKESK. V was pared by 7 bases and J by 2 bases, with 8 bases of the junction left unmatched. In DNA, the CDR3 is TGTGCCAGCATCCCGACGGACAGGGGAAACACTGAAGCTTTCTTT. It specifies CASIPTDRGNTEAFF.

The J gene is TRBJ2-7, the V gene TRBV20-1, with 8 bases aligning to TRBD1. The germline gives CDR1 DFQATT, CDR2 SNEGSKA (reference sequence). This CDR3 region has 15 residues. With 2 bases clipped from V and 4 bases from J, the junction kept 10 bases outside the gene matches. DNA for the CDR3: TGCAGTGCTAGATCCGGGTCAGGGGGCGCATACGAGCAGTACTTC. It yields the protein CSARSGSGGAYEQYF.

This clone was picked up many times. The rearrangement joins TRBV4-2 to TRBJ2-2, with D perhaps matching TRBD1 (5 bases). The length of the CDR3 is 16 residues. Trimming removed 4 bases from V and 1 base from J, with 13 bases in between. The germline CDR1 and CDR2 sequences are LGHNA and YNFKEQ. For the CDR3, the DNA is TGTGCCAGCAGCCCTCGACAGCCGCAGAACACCGGGGAGCTGTTTTTT. Amino acids: CASSPRQPQNTGELFF.

This clone was detected many times. Mismatch with germline at one junction end may stem from a read error. This chain uses TRBV7-3 with TRBJ1-3, with 7 bases that match TRBD1. Germline CDR1 SGHTA, CDR2 FQGTGA. There are 13 residues in the CDR3. CDR3 sequence reads: CASSFGRTGPLHF. CDR3 nucleotide sequence: TGTGCCAGCAGCTTCGGAAGGACAGGCCCACTTCATTTT.

This clone was seen many times. This chain connects TRBV6-1 to TRBJ1-5, with D perhaps TRBD1 (6 bases). Germline CDR1 and CDR2: MNHNS and SASEGT. The ends were cut back, 6 bases at V and 1 base at J, with 13 bases in the middle. This CDR3 region has 15 residues. The CDR3 sequence: CASSSQGTSNQPQHF. CDR3 in DNA: TGTGCCAGCAGCTCTCAGGGGACCAGCAATCAGCCCCAGCATTTT.

Concerning this clone: This could be a read error, since a much larger clone is one nucleotide away. The CDR3 nucleotides read TGTGCCAGCATCTCGGGGGGGGGGCACACCGGGGAGCTGTTTTTT. It yields the protein CASISGGGHTGELFF. V and J are TRBV2 and TRBJ2-2; 8 nucleotides agree with TRBD2. The CDR3 is made up of 15 amino acids. V shed 7 bases, J shed 3 bases, and the junction held 7 bases outside the gene matches. The germline CDR1 and CDR2 sequences are SNHLY and FYNNEI. Using reference TRBV2 and TRBJ2-2 for the parts outside the CDR3, the full variable domain is EPEVTQTPSHQVTQMGQEVILRCVPISNHLYFYWYRQILGQKVEFLVSFYNNEISEKSEIFDDQFSVERPDGSNFTLKIRSTKLEDSAMYFCASISGGGHTGELFFGEGSRLTVL.

In regard to this clone: One junction end does not reproduce the germline sequence, and a read error may be involved. The chain couples TRBV10-1 to TRBJ2-1; 7 positions agree with TRBD1. The germline V gene encodes CDR1 WNHNN and CDR2 SYGVQD (reference sequence). The length of the CDR3 is 15 residues. CDR3 sequence (DNA): TGCGCCAGCAGTAAGGTACAGGGGATCTACAATGAGCAGTCCTTC. Residues: CASSKVQGIYNEQSF.

In this sample, this clone turned up many times. The gene calls are TRBV28 and TRBJ2-2; 14 bases line up with TRBD2. There are 17 residues in the CDR3. V trimming: 6 bases; J trimming: 7 bases; junction bases outside the gene matches: 10. CDR1 and CDR2 (germline): MDHEN, SYDVKM. CDR3 sequence: CASSQTSGGVLYGELFF. CDR3 nucleotides: TGTGCCAGCAGCCAGACTAGCGGGGGGGTTTTGTACGGGGAGCTGTTTTTT.

The chain joins TRBV5-1 to TRBJ2-5; 11 positions agree with TRBD2. The CDR3 extends over 18 amino acids. V dropped 0 bases and J dropped 5; count of bases not matched to a gene: 12. Germline V gene data show CDR1 as SGHRS and CDR2 as YFSETQ. The CDR3 loop reads CASSLGLTSGAMGETQYF. The CDR3 nucleotides are TGCGCCAGCAGCTTGGGCCTGACTAGCGGGGCTATGGGTGAGACCCAGTACTTC.

This clone was detected a few times. This rearrangement joins TRBV6-1 to TRBJ1-2; D remains unclear. CDR1 and CDR2 (germline): MNHNS, SASEGT. The V end lost 2 bases, the J end lost 0 bases, and 10 bases lay between the germline ends. The CDR3 runs 15 residues. For the CDR3, the DNA is TGTGCCAGCAGTGAATACGGAGAAGCTAACTATGGCTACACCTTC. Translating it yields CASSEYGEANYGYTF.

With regard to this clone: A clone one base away is much larger, so this may be a read error. This chain joins TRBV3-1 and TRBJ2-3; TRBD2 matches 7 bases. With V trimmed by 0 bases and J by 11 bases, 8 bases remained unmatched. The CDR3 is 14 amino acids. Looked up from germline, CDR1 is LGHDT and CDR2 is YNNKEL (reference sequence). CDR3 amino acids: CASSQEPGGYKQYF. Here the CDR3 DNA reads TGTGCCAGCAGCCAAGAACCGGGGGGATATAAGCAGTATTTT.

This clone turned up a few times. A read error may account for a junction end that differs from germline. The chain is built from TRBV7-9 and TRBJ1-5; D unresolved. Germline V gives CDR1 SEHNR, CDR2 FQNEAQ (reference sequence). This CDR3 has 11 amino acids. The CDR3 DNA reads TGTGTCAGCAGATATAATCAGCCCCAGCATTTT. Its translation: CVSRYNQPQHF. The full variable domain, rest sourced from reference TRBV7-9 and TRBJ1-5, is DTGVSQNPRHKITKRGQNVTFRCDPISEHNRLYWYRQTLGQGPEFLTYFQNEAQLEKSRLLSDRFSAERPKGSFSTLEIQRTEQGDSAMYLCVSRYNQPQHFGDGTRLSIL.

The chain is built from TRBV20-1 and TRBJ2-1; 9 positions agree with TRBD1. The germline V gene has CDR1 DFQATT and CDR2 SNEGSKA (reference sequence). The V and J ends lost 4 bases and 15 bases, in that order; junction bases with no gene match: 10. This CDR3 is 12 amino acids long. Here the CDR3 reads CSAKVDRGVPFF. The DNA of the CDR3 is TGCAGTGCTAAGGTGGACAGGGGCGTTCCGTTCTTC.

This clone appeared a few times. It may be a read error: a sequence one base away is much more abundant. Other DNA sequences from this sample encode an identical CDR3 as well. The chain links TRBV11-1 to TRBJ2-2, with 8 positions matching TRBD1. The CDR3 length is 19 residues. Germline V gene data show CDR1 as SGHAT and CDR2 as FQDESV (reference sequence). CDR3 amino acids: CASSPTDRGLTPNTGELFF. CDR3 nucleotides: TGTGCCAGCAGCCCAACCGACAGGGGATTAACCCCGAACACCGGTGAGCTGTTTTTT.

Turning to this clone: The junction departs from germline at one end; a sequencing error may be responsible. The rearrangement joins TRBV11-2 to TRBJ2-1; D gene ambiguous. The CDR3 contains 16 residues. The germline V gene has CDR1 SGHAT and CDR2 FQNNGV. The CDR3 loop is CATSRSPRATSDEQFF. The CDR3 region has the DNA TGTGCCACCAGCAGATCCCCCCGGGCCACGAGCGATGAGCAGTTCTTC.